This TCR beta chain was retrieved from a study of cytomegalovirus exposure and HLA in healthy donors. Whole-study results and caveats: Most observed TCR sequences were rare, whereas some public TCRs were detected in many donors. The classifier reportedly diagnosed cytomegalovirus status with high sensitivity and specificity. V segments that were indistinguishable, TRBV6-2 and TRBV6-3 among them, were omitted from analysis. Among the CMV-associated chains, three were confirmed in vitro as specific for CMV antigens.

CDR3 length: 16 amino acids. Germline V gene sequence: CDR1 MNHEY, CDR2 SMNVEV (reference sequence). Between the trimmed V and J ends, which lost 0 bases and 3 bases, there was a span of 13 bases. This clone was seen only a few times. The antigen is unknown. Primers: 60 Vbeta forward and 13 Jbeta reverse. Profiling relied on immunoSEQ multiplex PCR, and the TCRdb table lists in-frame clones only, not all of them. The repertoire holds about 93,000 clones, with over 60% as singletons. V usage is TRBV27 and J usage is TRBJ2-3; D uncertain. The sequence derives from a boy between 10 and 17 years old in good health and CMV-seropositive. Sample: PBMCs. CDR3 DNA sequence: TGTGCCAGCAGTTTATCTTGGGCCCCCCCGACAGATACGCAGTATTTT. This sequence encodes CASSLSWAPPTDTQYF.